The 20 T cell receptor beta chains listed next were all sequenced from one sample in a study of blood T cell repertoires in COVID-19. The protocol was immunoSEQ multiplex PCR, while the TCRdb copy is restricted to in-frame clones and leaves out a portion. The sample shows some 120,000 clones, around 87% of them seen only once. The source material was peripheral blood. These receptor sequences come from a man aged 45-65 years with acute or convalescent COVID-19.

V gene TRBV7-2 combines with J gene TRBJ2-5, with TRBD2 matching over 8 bases. The CDR3 sequence is 14 residues long. Germline V lookup: CDR1 SGHTA, CDR2 FQGNSA. The V and J ends lost 5 bases and 1 base, in that order; junction bases with no gene match: 3. DNA for the CDR3: TGTGCCAGCAGCAGAGGACTAGCCCAAGAGACCCAGTACTTC. Protein sequence: CASSRGLAQETQYF. Based on the CDR3 plus reference TRBV7-2 and TRBJ2-5, the full variable domain is GAGVSQSPSNKVTEKGKDVELRCDPISGHTALYWYRQSLGQGLEFLIYFQGNSAPDKSGLPSDRFSAERTGGSVSTLTIQRTQQEDSAVYLCASSRGLAQETQYFGPGTRLLVL.

For the CDR3, the DNA is TGCAGCGTTGACTTGCTCCGGACAGGAGGAGCTGGCTACACCTTC. Translation: CSVDLLRTGGAGYTF. The chain has TRBV29-1 and TRBJ1-2, with 7 bases aligning to TRBD1. This CDR3 comprises 15 residues. V was clipped by 3 bases and J by 7 bases; unmatched bases: 14. The germline V gene encodes CDR1 SQVTM and CDR2 ANQGSEA.

The V call is TRBV19, the J call TRBJ2-2; D possibly corresponds to TRBD2 (6 bases). The CDR3 has 17 residues. Per the germline V gene, CDR1 is LNHDA and CDR2 is SQIVND (reference sequence). V lost 0 bases and J 6 bases, leaving 17 bases between the germline ends. The CDR3 sequence is CASSIDPAGSEAGELFF. The CDR3 DNA reads as TGTGCCAGTAGTATAGATCCGGCCGGGAGTGAGGCCGGGGAGCTGTTTTTT.

The chain carries TRBV18 and TRBJ2-7; 10 bases match TRBD1. The CDR3 consists of 16 residues. Trimming at V came to 2 bases and at J to 1 base, leaving 5 bases not matched to a gene. Per the germline V gene, CDR1 is KGHSH and CDR2 is LQKENI. CDR3 sequence (DNA): TGTGCCAGCTCACCAACCGGGACAGGGGCATCCTACGAGCAGTACTTC. This translates into CASSPTGTGASYEQYF.

The chain carries TRBV19 and TRBJ2-5; TRBD1 agrees at 10 bases. Germline V gene sequence: CDR1 LNHDA, CDR2 SQIVND (reference sequence). Unmatched junction bases numbered 2, after V lost 8 bases and J lost 2 bases. The CDR3 has 13 amino acids. The CDR3 DNA sequence: TGTGCCAGTCGGGACAGGGGACAAGAGACCCAGTACTTC. Amino acids: CASRDRGQETQYF.

The rearrangement links TRBV9 to TRBJ1-5; D might be TRBD1 (6 bases). Germline V CDR1 and CDR2: SGDLS, YYNGEE. The CDR3 extends over 14 amino acids. V lost 3 bases, J lost 5 bases, and 12 bases lay in between. CDR3 sequence: CASSGRQEYQPQHF. The CDR3 DNA follows: TGTGCCAGCAGCGGACGACAGGAGTATCAGCCCCAGCATTTT. The variable domain in full, completed from reference TRBV9 and TRBJ1-5, reads DSGVTQTPKHLITATGQRVTLRCSPRSGDLSVYWYQQSLDQGLQFLIQYYNGEERAKGNILERFSAQQFPDLHSELNLSSLELGDSALYFCASSGRQEYQPQHFGDGTRLSIL.

DNA of the CDR3: TGTGCCAGCAGCGCGACGGGAGAAGGCTACACCTTC. Translation: CASSATGEGYTF. This chain joins TRBV9 and TRBJ1-2; D is undetermined. The germline V gene has CDR1 SGDLS and CDR2 YYNGEE. V lost 3 bases to trimming and J lost 8 bases, with 11 bases between them. The CDR3 is 12 amino acids.

This rearrangement joins TRBV7-2 to TRBJ1-4, with D unresolved. V was shortened by 2 bases and J by 8 bases, with 15 bases between the two germline ends. Germline loops: CDR1 SGHTA, CDR2 FQGNSA. The CDR3 has 15 amino acids. CDR3 residues: CASSLSPVWAEKLFF. CDR3 coding DNA: TGTGCCAGCAGCTTATCCCCAGTCTGGGCGGAAAAACTGTTTTTT.

The chain uses TRBV2 and TRBJ1-2; TRBD1 matches at 7 bases. The junction had 7 bases not matched to a gene; V was cut back by 8 bases and J by 1 base. The CDR3 totals 14 residues. From germline, CDR1 is SNHLY and CDR2 FYNNEI. The CDR3 bases are TGTGCCAGCCGTCCCAGACAGGGTAACTATGGCTACACCTTC. Protein: CASRPRQGNYGYTF.

Comments on this clone: Other DNA sequences from this sample encode an identical CDR3 as well. The rearrangement uses TRBV24-1 and TRBJ1-5, with D tentatively TRBD1 (5 bases). CDR1 and CDR2 from the germline V gene are KGHDR and SFDVKD. Trimming took off 4 bases at V and 2 bases at J, with 11 bases between the two ends. CDR3 length: 15 residues. The CDR3 sequence: CATSDSGQGNQPQHF. The CDR3 DNA is TGTGCCACCAGTGACTCAGGGCAGGGCAATCAGCCCCAGCATTTT.

The rearrangement uses TRBV3-1 (or the pseudogene TRBV3-2) and TRBJ1-2, with D possibly TRBD1 on 5 matching bases. Trimming cost V 0 bases and J 7 bases, with 15 bases left between them. Per germline, CDR1 LGHDT and CDR2 YNNKEL (reference sequence). The CDR3 totals 15 residues. CDR3 DNA: TGTGCCAGCAGCCAAGATCAGGGCGTCGTAGGTGGCTACACCTTC. This codes for CASSQDQGVVGGYTF.

This chain uses TRBV4-3 with TRBJ1-4; unclear D gene. The V end was cut by 0 bases, the J end by 8 bases, with 19 bases between. Germline CDR1 reads LGHNA; CDR2 reads YSLEER. There are 17 residues in the CDR3. The CDR3 reads CASSQDLEGRVGEKLFF. CDR3 in DNA: TGCGCCAGCAGCCAAGATCTTGAGGGAAGGGTCGGCGAAAAACTGTTTTTT.

J is TRBJ1-2 and V is TRBV29-1; tentatively, D is TRBD1 (5 bases). The CDR3 covers 15 residues. V was pared by 7 bases and J by 3 bases, with 21 bases between. Germline CDR1 is SQVTM and CDR2 is ANQGSEA. The CDR3 sequence is CSANPRETAYYGYTF. The CDR3 DNA is TGCAGCGCCAACCCCCGCGAGACAGCGTACTATGGCTACACCTTC.

This rearrangement joins TRBV18 to TRBJ2-7; D not resolved. Germline CDR1 KGHSH, CDR2 LQKENI. V was trimmed by 2 bases and J by 6 bases, leaving 14 bases between them. The CDR3 spans 14 residues. The CDR3 loop reads CASSPIAHVSEQYF. The CDR3 bases are TGTGCCAGCTCACCAATAGCCCACGTGTCCGAGCAGTACTTC.

The chain uses TRBV5-1 and TRBJ1-2; D possibly corresponds to TRBD1 (5 bases). This CDR3 is 13 amino acids long. Germline V gives CDR1 SGHRS, CDR2 YFSETQ. Trimming cost V 2 bases and J 4 bases, with 9 bases left between them. CDR3 region: CASSFDSTYGYTF. Here the CDR3 DNA reads TGCGCCAGCAGCTTCGACAGTACCTATGGCTACACCTTC.

This clone was seen only a few times. The chain carries TRBV24-1 and TRBJ1-2; D not certain. V lost 1 base and J lost 2, with 10 bases in between. The CDR3 spans 15 residues. Germline CDR1 and CDR2: KGHDR and SFDVKD. CDR3 DNA sequence: TGTGCCACCAGTGATTTCTCGGCGGGAAACTATGGCTACACCTTC. It encodes CATSDFSAGNYGYTF.

The rearrangement joins TRBV18 to TRBJ2-1; TRBD1 matches at 11 bases. CDR1 is KGHSH and CDR2 is LQKENI in the germline V gene. With V trimmed by 4 bases and J by 2 bases, 4 bases remained unmatched. The CDR3 runs 16 residues. CDR3 nucleotides: TGTGCCAGCTCACTCCCGGGACAGGGGGCCTACAATGAGCAGTTCTTC. Protein product: CASSLPGQGAYNEQFF.

The chain employs TRBV7-2 and TRBJ2-3; 9 bases are shared with TRBD1. The germline V gene encodes CDR1 SGHTA and CDR2 FQGNSA. J was trimmed by 1 base and V by 5 bases; bases with no gene match: 1. The length of the CDR3 is 14 residues. The CDR3 DNA is TGTGCCAGCAGCCGGACAGGGGGCACAGATACGCAGTATTTT. This translates into CASSRTGGTDTQYF.

The rearrangement uses TRBV10-3 and TRBJ1-2; 10 bases fit TRBD1. Germline V gives CDR1 ENHRY, CDR2 SYGVKD. V lost 10 bases and J lost 3; bases outside the gene matches: 14. CDR3 size: 16 residues. The CDR3 protein is CASKKITGTGDYGYTF. The CDR3 DNA reads TGTGCCAGCAAAAAAATAACCGGGACAGGGGACTATGGCTACACCTTC.

The rearrangement joins TRBV6-2 or TRBV6-3 to TRBJ2-7, with D tentatively TRBD1 (5 bases). The CDR3 consists of 14 residues. Between the trimmed V and J ends, which lost 5 bases and 3 bases, there was a span of 14 bases. The germline CDR1 and CDR2 sequences are MNHEY and SVGEGT. CDR3 loop: CASSPAGNLYEQYF. The DNA for the CDR3 is TGTGCCAGCAGTCCCGCAGGGAACCTCTACGAGCAGTACTTC.